The clone carrying this TCR beta chain appeared many times. Antigen specificity is unknown. This sample is part of a study of CD8 T cells in ankylosing spondylitis. Points from the study as a whole: Typical of ankylosing spondylitis blood, it appeared, was a TCR beta motif of fewer than 10 highly homologous variants.

MiXCR, run by TCRdb on the 5' RACE reads, gives a single entry per CDR3 protein. Counted here are 200,000 to 250,000 distinct CDR3 sequences, about 10% occurring once; the ten biggest clones make up about a fifth. The CDR3 runs 16 residues. Germline V gene sequence: CDR1 KGHDR, CDR2 SFDVKD. V lost 4 bases to trimming and J lost 3 bases; unmatched junction nucleotides: 7. The rearrangement uses TRBV24-1 and TRBJ2-1, with 8 bases identical to TRBD1. Sequenced: blood, either unsorted or a sorted T cell fraction (not recorded which). This receptor was obtained from a male donor with ankylosing spondylitis or in good health (not recorded which). DNA for the CDR3: TGTGCCACCAGTGACAACACAGGGGGACACTACAATGAGCAGTTCTTC. This encodes CATSDNTGGHYNEQFF.